This T cell receptor beta chain comes out of a study of patients and donors after allogeneic stem cell transplantation. Germline CDR1 reads LNHDA; CDR2 reads SQIVND (reference sequence). CDR3 length equals 15 residues. With V trimmed by 9 bases and J by 0 bases, 10 bases remained unmatched. A single record per CDR3 protein comes from TCRdb applying MiXCR to the RT-PCR reads. The sample lists about 400,000 distinct CDR3 sequences, about a sixth occurring once. This clonotype has a handful of counts. The source is a human donor who was either an allogeneic HSCT recipient or a stem cell or donor lymphocyte infusion donor (not recorded which). It is not recorded whose cells these are; they may come from a transplant donor. The V and J genes are TRBV19 and TRBJ2-7; 8 nucleotides line up with TRBD2. The material sequenced was blood, either unsorted or a sorted T cell fraction (not recorded which). CDR3: CASIAKRGYSYEQYF. Here the CDR3 DNA reads TGTGCCAGCATCGCAAAGCGGGGGTACTCCTACGAGCAGTACTTC.